Sequencing of this T cell receptor (beta chain) was carried out in a study of blood T cell repertoires in COVID-19. Study-wide background: From the United States, Italy and Spain came samples of acute and convalescent COVID-19. T cells, B-cell-depleted T cells, or PBMCs supplied cDNA or gDNA.

The CDR3 length is 15 residues. CDR1 and CDR2 from the germline V gene are LGHNA and YNFKEQ. J lost 6 bases, V lost 0 bases, and 6 bases had no gene match. Study processing details: Amplification of reference gene primers provided the estimated nucleated cell counts. This table comes from immunoSEQ multiplex PCR, and its TCRdb copy is limited to in-frame clones, with some not included. That table gives V, J and clone size, and the DNA gave D and trimming. Of approximately 58,000 clones listed, approximately 80% are singletons. The TCR originated in a man between 70 and 80 years old with active or convalescent COVID-19. V is TRBV4-2 and J is TRBJ1-2, with 8 bases that match TRBD1. Sequenced input: peripheral blood. The CDR3 spells CASSQDLRQGNGYTF. The CDR3 DNA sequence: TGTGCCAGCAGCCAAGATCTACGACAGGGGAATGGCTACACCTTC.